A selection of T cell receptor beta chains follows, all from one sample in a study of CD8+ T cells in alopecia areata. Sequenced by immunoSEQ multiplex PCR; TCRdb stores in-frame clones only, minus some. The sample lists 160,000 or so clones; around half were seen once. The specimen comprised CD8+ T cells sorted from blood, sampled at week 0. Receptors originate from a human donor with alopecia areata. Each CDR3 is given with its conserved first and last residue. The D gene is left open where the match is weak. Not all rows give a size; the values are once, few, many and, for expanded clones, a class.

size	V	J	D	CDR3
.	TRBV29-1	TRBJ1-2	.	CSVVWNYGYTF
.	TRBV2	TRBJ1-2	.	CASSSDVANYGYTF
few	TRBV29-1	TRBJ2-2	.	CSVEGGTGELFF
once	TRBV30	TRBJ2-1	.	CAWSPTVNEQFF
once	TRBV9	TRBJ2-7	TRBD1	CASSAGTETYEQYF
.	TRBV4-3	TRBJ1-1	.	CASSQVPGGTEAFF
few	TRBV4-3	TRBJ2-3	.	CASSQDVATDTQYF
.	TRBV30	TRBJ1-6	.	CAWSSGVRNSPLHF
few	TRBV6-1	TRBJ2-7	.	CASSESGHIYEQYF
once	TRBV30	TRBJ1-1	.	CAWSAGRNTEAFF
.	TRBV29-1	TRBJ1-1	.	CSVDSGELGTEAFF
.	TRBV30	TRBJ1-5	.	CAWSVRQVVQPQHF
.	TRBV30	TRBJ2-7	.	CAWRSAGYEQYF
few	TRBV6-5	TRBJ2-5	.	CASSYSTLPRETQYF
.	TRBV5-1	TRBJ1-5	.	CASSLEGMKGQPQHF
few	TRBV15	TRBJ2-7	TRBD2	CATAPGRAYEQYF
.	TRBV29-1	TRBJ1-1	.	CSVGKGAEAFF
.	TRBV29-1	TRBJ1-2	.	CSVEEGGLDYGYTF
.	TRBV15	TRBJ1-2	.	CATSRDRTNYGYTF
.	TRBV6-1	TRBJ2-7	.	CASWASSEQYF
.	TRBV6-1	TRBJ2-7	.	CASSEQEPPRRQYF
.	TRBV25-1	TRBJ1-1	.	CASSEGSEAFF
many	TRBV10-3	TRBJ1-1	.	CAINRDGEAFF
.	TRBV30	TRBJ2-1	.	CAWSGAWDEQFF
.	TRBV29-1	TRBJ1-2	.	CSVEDGLTPKANYGYTF
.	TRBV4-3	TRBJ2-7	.	CASSQDATEDSYEQYF
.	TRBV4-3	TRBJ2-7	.	CASSQDLGAAQYF
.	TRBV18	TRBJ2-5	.	CASSPPGETQYF